Included here is one T cell receptor (beta chain) sequence, with context. Profiled with immunoSEQ multiplex PCR; TCRdb holds only in-frame clones, not every one. The sample holds under 50,000 clones, roughly 90% seen once. The data were obtained in a study of blood T cell repertoires in COVID-19. CDR1 is LGHDT and CDR2 is YNNKEL in the germline V gene (reference sequence). The CDR3 runs 15 residues. The germline V and J ends were trimmed by 4 bases and 2 bases, with 9 bases remaining between them. The gene calls are TRBV3-1 (or the pseudogene TRBV3-2) and TRBJ2-6; D may be TRBD1 (6 bases). Specimen: peripheral blood. The receptor was derived from a man in his sixties or seventies with active COVID-19. CDR3 sequence (DNA): TGTGCCAGCAGCCTACACAGGGCTGGGGCCAACGTCCTGACTTTC. Translated: CASSLHRAGANVLTF.